These 18 T cell receptor beta chains were all obtained from the same sample, sequenced in a study of blood T cell repertoires in COVID-19. Sequencing was performed with immunoSEQ multiplex PCR; in TCRdb, only in-frame clones are kept and a portion is missing. Among around 85,000 clones listed, roughly 89% were seen once. The sample was PBMCs or T cells enriched from blood (not recorded which). The origin of the receptors is a woman aged 50 to 60 with acute COVID-19.

The chain is built from TRBV11-2 and TRBJ2-7; 8 positions agree with TRBD1. The V segment lost 11 bases and the J segment 3 bases; nucleotides outside the gene matches: 6. This CDR3 comprises 12 residues. Per the germline V gene, CDR1 is SGHAT and CDR2 is FQNNGV. The CDR3 is CAGRGQGYEQYF. CDR3 coding DNA: TGTGCCGGCCGTGGACAGGGCTACGAGCAGTACTTC.

The J gene is TRBJ2-3, the V gene TRBV29-1; 8 bases are a match to TRBD1. The CDR3 covers 16 residues. V shed 2 bases, J shed 0 bases, and the junction held 7 bases outside the gene matches. CDR1 and CDR2 (germline): SQVTM, ANQGSEA. CDR3 nucleotide sequence: TGCAGCGTTGAATTTTACCAGGGGGCTAGCACAGATACGCAGTATTTT. Translation gives CSVEFYQGASTDTQYF.

This clone was seen more than once but under ten times. J is TRBJ1-2 and V is TRBV27; D might be TRBD1 (6 bases). CDR3 length: 15 residues. Germline lookup yields CDR1 MNHEY and CDR2 SMNVEV (reference sequence). The V end was cut by 0 bases, the J end by 7 bases, with 15 bases between. CDR3 nucleotides: TGTGCCAGCAGTTTATCGCGACAGGCCGAGGGTGGCTACACCTTC. This translates into CASSLSRQAEGGYTF.

V gene TRBV7-6 combines with J gene TRBJ2-1, with TRBD2 identical over 9 bases. The CDR3 is 14 residues long. Trimming removed 1 base from V and 11 bases from J; junction bases left unmatched: 6. Germline CDR1 is SGHVS and CDR2 is FNYEAQ. The CDR3 sequence: CASSLETSGYKQFF. In DNA, the CDR3 is TGTGCCAGCAGCTTAGAGACTAGCGGCTATAAGCAGTTCTTC.

J is TRBJ2-4 and V is TRBV5-4, with TRBD1 identical over 9 bases. The V gene's germline CDR1 is SGHNT and CDR2 YYREEE (reference sequence). Trimming took 0 bases from V and 2 from J; bases not matched to a gene: 3. This CDR3 spans 16 amino acids. The CDR3 DNA reads TGTGCCAGCAGCTTGGCCGGGACAGGGACCAAAAACATTCAGTACTTC. Protein: CASSLAGTGTKNIQYF.

This clone appeared a single time. The rearrangement links TRBV5-6 to TRBJ2-7, with 13 bases that match TRBD2. The CDR3 length is 16 residues. CDR1 is SGHDT and CDR2 is YYEEEE in the germline V gene. The V and J ends lost 0 bases and 7 bases, in that order; junction bases with no gene match: 7. As DNA, the CDR3 is TGTGCCAGCAGCTTGGATGGACTAGCGGGAGTATGGGAGCAGTACTTC. Translation: CASSLDGLAGVWEQYF.

This clone came up once. V is TRBV29-1 and J is TRBJ2-1, with 15 bases aligning to TRBD2. The ends lost 4 bases at V and 4 bases at J; junction bases unmatched: 5. CDR1 and CDR2 from the germline V gene are SQVTM and ANQGSEA. The CDR3 covers 16 residues. The CDR3 protein is CSVGGLAGGWYNEQFF. CDR3 sequence (DNA): TGCAGCGTTGGGGGACTAGCGGGAGGTTGGTACAATGAGCAGTTCTTC.

V gene TRBV5-8 combines with J gene TRBJ2-2; the match to TRBD2 covers 10 bases. The junction had 2 bases not matched to a gene; V was cut back by 0 bases and J by 3 bases. Germline CDR1 and CDR2: SGHTS and YDEGEE. This CDR3 is built from 16 residues. The CDR3 loop reads CASSLGLAGDTGELFF. CDR3 DNA sequence: TGTGCCAGCAGCTTGGGTCTAGCGGGAGACACCGGGGAGCTGTTTTTT.

V usage is TRBV6-5 and J usage is TRBJ1-2; 7 nucleotides align to TRBD1. The V and J ends lost 6 bases and 6 bases, in that order; junction bases with no gene match: 10. This CDR3 region has 14 residues. In germline, CDR1 is MNHEY, CDR2 SVGAGI. CDR3 DNA sequence: TGTGCCAGCAGCCGACAGGGAGGCGGAGATGGCTACACCTTC. Translation: CASSRQGGGDGYTF.

The chain employs TRBV9 and TRBJ1-1, with TRBD1 matching over 8 bases. CDR1 and CDR2 (germline): SGDLS, YYNGEE. The CDR3 is made up of 14 amino acids. The V gene end was trimmed by 6 bases and the J gene end by 4 bases; junction bases not matched to a gene: 8. The CDR3 coding sequence is TGTGCCAGCAAAGGAGGACAGGGCAGCACTGAAGCTTTCTTT. Amino acid sequence: CASKGGQGSTEAFF.

A single count supports this clone. The chain links TRBV10-1 to TRBJ2-7; 7 bases align to TRBD2. Germline V gene data show CDR1 as WNHNN and CDR2 as SYGVQD (reference sequence). With V trimmed by 0 bases and J by 1 base, 6 bases remained unmatched. The CDR3 spans 16 residues. The CDR3 region has the DNA TGCGCCAGCAGTGAGTCTCTTCGCGGGAGTTCCTACGAGCAGTACTTC. This codes for CASSESLRGSSYEQYF.

The chain carries TRBV3-1 (or the pseudogene TRBV3-2) and TRBJ1-3; 8 bases line up with TRBD1. The V gene end was trimmed by 5 bases and the J gene end by 4 bases; junction bases not matched to a gene: 4. The CDR3 is 14 residues long. From germline, CDR1 is LGHDT and CDR2 YNNKEL (reference sequence). The CDR3 region is CASSFRGPGNTIYF. In DNA, the CDR3 is TGTGCCAGCAGCTTCAGGGGGCCCGGAAACACCATATATTTT.

V and J are TRBV4-1 and TRBJ2-5; D gene ambiguous. CDR1 MGHRA and CDR2 YSYEKL come from the germline V gene. The ends were cut back, 7 bases at V and 5 bases at J, with 20 bases in the middle. This CDR3 contains 15 residues. The CDR3 nucleotides are TGCGCCAGCACTCCTTTCCCAACTGTAGTGGAGACCCAGTACTTC. This sequence encodes CASTPFPTVVETQYF.

This clone was picked up one time. The chain's CDR3 is CASSGPYEKLFF. Written as DNA, the CDR3 is TGTGCCAGCAGCGGTCCATATGAAAAACTGTTTTTT. The V call is TRBV2, the J call TRBJ1-4; unclear D gene. The V and J ends lost 6 bases and 6 bases respectively, with 8 bases between them. The CDR3 runs 12 residues. Germline-derived CDR1 and CDR2 are SNHLY and FYNNEI.

V gene TRBV28 combines with J gene TRBJ1-6; a possible D gene is TRBD1 (6 bases). Germline CDR1 is MDHEN and CDR2 is SYDVKM. V was clipped by 6 bases and J by 9 bases, with 15 bases between them. CDR3 length equals 14 residues. The CDR3 loop reads CASSLQGGGSPLHF. The CDR3 DNA reads TGTGCCAGCAGCCTACAGGGTGGGGGTTCACCCCTCCACTTT.

Notes on this clone: One junction end disagrees with the germline gene, perhaps due to a read error. The rearrangement links TRBV7-7 to TRBJ1-3; D not resolved. The CDR3 is 15 residues long. Germline V gene data show CDR1 as SSHAT and CDR2 as FNYEAQ (reference sequence). The chain's CDR3 is CASSADKGGGNTIYF. The CDR3 region has the DNA TGTGCTAGCAGCGCGGATAAGGGAGGTGGAAACACCATATATTTT. Together with reference TRBV7-7 and TRBJ1-3, the CDR3 gives the full variable domain: GAGVSQSPRYKVTKRGQDVTLRCDPISSHATLYWYQQALGQGPEFLTYFNYEAQPDKSGLPSDRFSAERPEGSISTLTIQRTEQRDSAMYRCASSADKGGGNTIYFGEGSWLTVV.

The chain combines TRBV30 with TRBJ2-7; D remains ambiguous. Trimming shortened V by 0 bases and J by 4 bases, and 7 bases separated the two germline ends. Germline V gene lookup returns CDR1 GTSNPN and CDR2 SVGIG (reference sequence). The CDR3 totals 12 residues. The CDR3 sequence: CAWSVTMYEQYF. CDR3 coding DNA: TGTGCCTGGAGTGTAACTATGTACGAGCAGTACTTC.

This chain joins TRBV24-1 and TRBJ2-6; TRBD2 is a possible D gene (7 bases). V was pared by 3 bases and J by 0 bases, with 20 bases between. There are 20 residues in the CDR3. Germline V gene sequence: CDR1 KGHDR, CDR2 SFDVKD. CDR3 region: CATSDGWGGHSTSGANVLTF. In nucleotides, the CDR3 is TGTGCCACCAGTGATGGGTGGGGGGGGCACTCAACCTCTGGGGCCAACGTCCTGACTTTC.